The 3 T cell receptor beta chains given below trace back to one sample, sequenced in a study of T cells in Graves' hyperthyroidism and ophthalmopathy. RNA transcripts provided the source from which TCR beta CDR3 regions were amplified. First-round RT-PCR of the TCR CDR3 relied on the HTBI primer set. One entry per CDR3 protein, called by TCRdb with MiXCR from the multiplex PCR reads. The sample consists of hundreds of thousands of distinct CDR3 sequences, under 15% of them appearing once. Sequences were obtained from blood. Source of these receptors: a man between 18 and 35 years old with Graves' ophthalmopathy.

This clonotype came up many times. The V call is TRBV6-2 or TRBV6-3, the J call TRBJ1-1; maybe TRBD1 (6 bases). The CDR3 runs 16 residues. The germline gives CDR1 MNHEY, CDR2 SVGEGT. Trimming removed 7 bases from V and 0 bases from J, with 18 bases in between. The CDR3 DNA follows: TGTGCCAGCATCACGACAGGCGAGCGATTGAACACTGAAGCTTTCTTT. Protein sequence: CASITTGERLNTEAFF.

The V and J genes are TRBV3-1 and TRBJ2-3, with 9 bases aligning to TRBD2. Losses at the gene ends were 0 bases for V and 6 bases for J; bases not matched to a gene: 10. CDR1 and CDR2 (germline): LGHDT, YNNKEL (reference sequence). This CDR3 comprises 17 residues. The CDR3 loop is CASSQDLAGGPMDTQYF. The CDR3 coding sequence is TGTGCCAGCAGCCAAGATCTGGCGGGGGGGCCGATGGATACGCAGTATTTT.

This clonotype occurred many times. This chain connects TRBV20-1 to TRBJ1-5, with TRBD1 matching over 9 bases. Germline lookup yields CDR1 DFQATT and CDR2 SNEGSKA (reference sequence). This CDR3 has 15 residues. V lost 5 bases to trimming and J lost 4 bases; unmatched junction nucleotides: 9. The CDR3 reads CSAWGGQGGNQPQHF. In nucleotides, the CDR3 is TGCAGTGCTTGGGGGGGACAGGGTGGTAATCAGCCCCAGCATTTT.